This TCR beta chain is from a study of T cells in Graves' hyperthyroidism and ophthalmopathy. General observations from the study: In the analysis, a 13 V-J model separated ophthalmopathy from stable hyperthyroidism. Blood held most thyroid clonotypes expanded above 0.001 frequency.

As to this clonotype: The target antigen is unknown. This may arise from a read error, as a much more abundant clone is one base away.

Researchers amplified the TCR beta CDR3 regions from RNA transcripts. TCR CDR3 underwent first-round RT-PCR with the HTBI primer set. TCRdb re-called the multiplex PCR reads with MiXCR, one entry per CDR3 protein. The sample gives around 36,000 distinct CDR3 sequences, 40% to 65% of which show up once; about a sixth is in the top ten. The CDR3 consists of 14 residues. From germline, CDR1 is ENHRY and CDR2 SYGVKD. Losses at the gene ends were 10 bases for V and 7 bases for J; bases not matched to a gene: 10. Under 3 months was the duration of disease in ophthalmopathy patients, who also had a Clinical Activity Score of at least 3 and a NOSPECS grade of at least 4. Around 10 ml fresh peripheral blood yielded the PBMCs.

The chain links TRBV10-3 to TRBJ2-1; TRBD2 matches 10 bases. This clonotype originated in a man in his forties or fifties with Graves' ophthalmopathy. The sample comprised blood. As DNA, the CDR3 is TGTGCCAGCTGCCTTCCTAGCGGGAGTAATGAGCAGTTCTTC. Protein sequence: CASCLPSGSNEQFF.